The source of this TCR beta chain is a study of PD-L1 blockade in urothelial cancer listed by TCRdb under 2017. Describing the broader study: Every patient began therapy in about 2014 and was given atezolizumab 1,200 mg intravenously every 3 weeks. About 90% of the roughly 30 patients were males with bladder-origin urothelial cancer, and about 65% of the 29 reported a prior smoking history. An ECOG performance status of 0 or 1 was recorded for the patients, and 0 to 3 prior chemotherapy regimens had been received by the patients. Blood samples were analyzed 3 weeks after the start of treatment (second dose) and 6 weeks after the start of treatment. Blood samples gave a median of approximately 150,000 T cells and approximately 81,000 unique TCRs, with a median clonality of approximately 0.078. The study, an exploratory multi-omic analysis, examined somatic, immune and clinical correlates of response to PD-L1 blockade with atezolizumab in urothelial cancer. Pretreatment tumor samples and matched peripheral blood, collected serially before and after atezolizumab treatment, underwent TCR sequencing. Progression-free survival longer than 6 months counted as durable clinical benefit, and TCR features were additionally tested against both progression-free and overall survival. In the same patients, whole exome sequencing and RNA sequencing of pretreatment tumors were performed in addition to TCR sequencing. Nine patients reached durable clinical benefit, while 20 patients did not. Pretreatment blood TCR-seq was available for about 27 patients, at least one posttreatment blood collection was obtained for roughly 24 patients, and tumor TCR-seq was available for roughly 24 patients. Study-wide conclusions, independent of this receptor: At 3 weeks after the start of treatment, tumor-associated TCR clones in peripheral blood had expanded more in patients with durable benefit (n of about 22, p = 0.022). Because of the small sample size (n of about 30) and the many exploratory analyses performed, the results are intended to be regarded as hypothesis-generating. A pretreatment peripheral blood TCR clonality below the median was linked to improved progression-free and overall survival.

A remark on this clone: It has no known antigen specificity. No quality values exist for individual bases; no much larger clone is one base distant.

A cohort of 30 or so patients with locally advanced or metastatic urothelial carcinoma, treated at Memorial Sloan Kettering on a trial protocol, was included. Peripheral blood mononuclear cells were collected from each patient pretreatment and during treatment, giving between 1 and 8 total time points per patient. The Qiagen DNeasy Blood extraction kit was used to purify genomic DNA from total PBMCs and from tumor samples. PBMCs were collected pretreatment and during treatment, and were isolated and stored as previously described. Measured from the cysteine to the phenylalanine, the CDR3 is 15 residues long. The DNA shown is the 45-base CDR3, in frame from base 1. The germline V gene encodes CDR1 LNHDA and CDR2 SQIVND (reference sequence). Deletion took 6 bases off V and 5 bases off J, with a span of 20 bases between the germline ends. Each PCR received spiked-in synthetic TCR analog templates so that absolute template abundance could be estimated from read counts. TCRbeta CDR3 regions were amplified from genomic DNA with bias-controlled V and J gene primers using the immunoSEQ assay. Sequencing of rearranged TCRbeta segments was done at approximately 20X coverage. Per the authors' processing: Clustering was used to correct sequencing errors, and CDR3s were annotated against IMGT to assign V, D and J genes. Out-of-frame and stop-codon sequences were excluded, and only productive TCRbeta rearrangements were used in downstream analyses. Clonality was calculated as one minus the Shannon entropy normalized by the log of the number of unique productive sequences. Fisher's exact test with Benjamini-Hochberg correction, using a cutoff of adjusted p below 0.01, was how clones that differed between time points or between blood and tumor were identified. TCRdb stores this immuneACCESS table with in-frame sequences only. Part of the clones is absent; in the studies checked, under half of the shortfall reflects unresolved V genes, and no reason is known for the rest. That table supplies the V and J calls and clone size; D and trimming were determined from the DNA. The sample table holds around 30,000 clones, of which approximately 82% were seen once. The top ten clones comprise under 40% of the sample.

This specimen was PBMCs, taken around atezolizumab (anti-PD-L1) treatment. The clonotype comes from a man aged 55-75 years with urothelial cancer. The sequence is built from TRBV19 and TRBJ2-7; D gene: possibly TRBD1, on 6 matching bases. The CDR3 amino acid sequence is: CASSPQGGVANEQYF. In nucleotides, the sequence is TGTGCCAGTAGCCCACAGGGTGGGGTCGCGAACGAGCAGTACTTC. Full variable domain (CDR3 extended with the reference TRBV19 and TRBJ2-7 proteins): DGGITQSPKYLFRKEGQNVTLSCEQNLNHDAMYWYRQDPGQGLRLIYYSQIVNDFQKGDIAEGYSVSREKKESFPLTVTSAQKNPTAFYLCASSPQGGVANEQYFGPGTRLTVT.